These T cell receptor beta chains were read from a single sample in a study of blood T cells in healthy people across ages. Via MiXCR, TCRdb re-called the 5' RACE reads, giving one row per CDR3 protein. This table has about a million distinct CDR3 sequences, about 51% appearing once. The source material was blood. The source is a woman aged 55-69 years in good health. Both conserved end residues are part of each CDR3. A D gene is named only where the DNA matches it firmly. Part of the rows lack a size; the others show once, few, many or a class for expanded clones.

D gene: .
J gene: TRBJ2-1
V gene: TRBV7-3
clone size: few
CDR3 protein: CASSRTSYEQFF
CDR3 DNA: TGTGCCAGCAGCCGTACTAGCTATGAGCAGTTCTTC

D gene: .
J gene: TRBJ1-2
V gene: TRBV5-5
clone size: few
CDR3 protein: CASSSAAEEGYTF
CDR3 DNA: TGTGCCAGCAGTTCGGCCGCGGAGGAGGGCTACACCTTC

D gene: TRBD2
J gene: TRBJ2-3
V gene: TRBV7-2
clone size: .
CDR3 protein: CASSRTSGDTDTQYF
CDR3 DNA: TGTGCCAGCAGCCGTACTAGCGGAGACACAGATACGCAGTATTTT

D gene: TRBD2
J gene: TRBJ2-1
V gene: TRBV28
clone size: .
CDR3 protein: CASSLPGTSGYNEQFF
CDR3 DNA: TGTGCCAGCAGTCTTCCGGGGACTAGCGGGTACAATGAGCAGTTCTTC

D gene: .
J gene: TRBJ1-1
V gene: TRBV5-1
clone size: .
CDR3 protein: CASSLSSRQPNTEAFF
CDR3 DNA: TGCGCCAGCAGCTTAAGTTCCCGGCAGCCGAACACTGAAGCTTTCTTT

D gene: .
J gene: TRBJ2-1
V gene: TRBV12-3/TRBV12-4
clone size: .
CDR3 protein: CASSSQGGFHEQFF
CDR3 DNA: TGTGCCAGCAGTTCGCAGGGAGGCTTCCATGAGCAGTTCTTC

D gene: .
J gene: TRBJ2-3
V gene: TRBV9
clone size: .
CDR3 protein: CASSAPQGSGRTSTDTQYF
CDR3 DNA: TGTGCCAGCAGCGCTCCCCAGGGTAGCGGCAGAACTAGCACAGATACGCAGTATTTT

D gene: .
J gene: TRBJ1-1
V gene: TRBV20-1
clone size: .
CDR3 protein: CSAINRYTEAFF
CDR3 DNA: TGCAGTGCTATCAACCGTTACACTGAAGCTTTCTTT

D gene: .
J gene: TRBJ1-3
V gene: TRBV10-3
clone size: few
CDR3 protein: CAISESASGNTIYF
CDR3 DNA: TGTGCCATCAGTGAGTCAGCGTCTGGAAACACCATATATTTT

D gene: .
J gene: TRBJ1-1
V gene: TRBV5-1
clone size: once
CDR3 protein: CASSFEGELNTEAFF
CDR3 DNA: TGCGCCAGCAGCTTTGAGGGGGAGTTGAACACTGAAGCTTTCTTT

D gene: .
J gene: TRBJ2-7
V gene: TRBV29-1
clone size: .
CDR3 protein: CSIDVGRNDEQYF
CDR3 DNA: TGCAGCATTGATGTGGGCAGGAACGACGAGCAGTACTTC

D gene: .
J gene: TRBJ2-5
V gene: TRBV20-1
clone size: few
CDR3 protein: CSARDLANQETQYF
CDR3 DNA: TGCAGTGCTAGAGATCTAGCAAATCAAGAGACCCAGTACTTC

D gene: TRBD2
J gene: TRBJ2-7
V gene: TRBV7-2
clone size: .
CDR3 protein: CASSSLAGASEQYF
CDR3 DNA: TGTGCCAGCAGCTCACTAGCGGGAGCGTCCGAGCAGTACTTC

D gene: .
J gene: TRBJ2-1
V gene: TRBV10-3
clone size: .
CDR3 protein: CASSGDSSYNEQFF
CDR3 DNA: TGTGCCAGCAGCGGAGACAGCTCCTACAATGAGCAGTTCTTC

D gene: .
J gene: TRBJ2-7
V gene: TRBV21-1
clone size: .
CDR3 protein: CASSKVQREGYEQYF
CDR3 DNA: TGTGCCAGCAGCAAAGTTCAGCGGGAGGGCTACGAGCAGTACTTC

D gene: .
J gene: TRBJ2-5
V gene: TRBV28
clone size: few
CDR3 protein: CASSLGRRNWNVETQYF
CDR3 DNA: TGTGCCAGCAGTTTGGGTAGGCGTAATTGGAACGTGGAGACCCAGTACTTC

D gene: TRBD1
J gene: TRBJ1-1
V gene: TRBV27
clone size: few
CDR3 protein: CASRTGDRRTEAFF
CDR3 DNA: TGTGCCAGCAGGACAGGGGACAGAAGGACTGAAGCTTTCTTT

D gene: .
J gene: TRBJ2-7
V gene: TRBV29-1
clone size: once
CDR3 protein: CSPRRENEQYF
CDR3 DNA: TGCAGCCCCCGGAGGGAAAATGAGCAGTACTTC

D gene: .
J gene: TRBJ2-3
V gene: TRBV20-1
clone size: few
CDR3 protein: CSARGLSLRRDTQYF
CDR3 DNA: TGCAGTGCTAGAGGCCTCTCGCTGAGACGAGATACGCAGTATTTT

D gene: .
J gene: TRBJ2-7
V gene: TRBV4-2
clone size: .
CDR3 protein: CASSPRIGGSQYEQYF
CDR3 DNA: TGTGCCAGCAGCCCCCGGATAGGGGGGAGCCAGTACGAGCAGTACTTC

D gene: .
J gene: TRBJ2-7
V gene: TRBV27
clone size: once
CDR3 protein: CASSLQVPVESYEQYF
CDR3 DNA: TGTGCCAGCAGTCTACAGGTCCCCGTTGAATCCTACGAGCAGTACTTC

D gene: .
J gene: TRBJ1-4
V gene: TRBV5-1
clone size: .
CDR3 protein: CASSLDSTNEKLFF
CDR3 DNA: TGCGCCAGCAGCTTGGACAGTACTAATGAAAAACTGTTTTTT

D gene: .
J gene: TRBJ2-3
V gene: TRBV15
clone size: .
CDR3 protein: CATSSSGLQQYF
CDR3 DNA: TGTGCCACCAGCAGTTCCGGTCTTCAGCAGTATTTT

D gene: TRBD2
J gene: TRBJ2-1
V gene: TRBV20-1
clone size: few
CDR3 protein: CSATPERGDEQFF
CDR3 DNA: TGCAGTGCTACCCCTGAGCGGGGGGATGAGCAGTTCTTC

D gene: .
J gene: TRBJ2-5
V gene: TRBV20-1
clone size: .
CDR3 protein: CSAPASPQETQYF
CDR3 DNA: TGCAGTGCCCCAGCGTCCCCGCAAGAGACCCAGTACTTC

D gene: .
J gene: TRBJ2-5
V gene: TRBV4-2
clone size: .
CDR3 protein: CASSQSIRSQETQYF
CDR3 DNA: TGTGCCAGCAGCCAATCGATCCGGTCGCAAGAGACCCAGTACTTC

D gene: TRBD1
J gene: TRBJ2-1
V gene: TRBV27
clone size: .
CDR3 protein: CASSSVGTGGNEQFF
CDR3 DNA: TGTGCCAGCAGCTCAGTCGGGACAGGGGGCAATGAGCAGTTCTTC

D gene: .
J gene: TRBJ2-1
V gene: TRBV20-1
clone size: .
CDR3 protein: CSARDVREETQFF
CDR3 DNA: TGCAGTGCTAGAGATGTGAGAGAAGAGACCCAGTTCTTC

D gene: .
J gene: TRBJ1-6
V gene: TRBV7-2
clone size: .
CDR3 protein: CASSPLEIWSPLHF
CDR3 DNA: TGTGCCAGCAGCCCCCTGGAGATTTGGTCACCCCTCCACTTT

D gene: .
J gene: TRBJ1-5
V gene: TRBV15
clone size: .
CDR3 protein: CATRQQNQPQHF
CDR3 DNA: TGTGCCACCAGGCAGCAAAATCAGCCCCAGCATTTT

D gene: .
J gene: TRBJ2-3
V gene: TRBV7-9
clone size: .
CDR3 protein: CASSLGTTKADTQYF
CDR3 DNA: TGTGCCAGCAGCTTAGGGACAACCAAGGCAGATACGCAGTATTTT

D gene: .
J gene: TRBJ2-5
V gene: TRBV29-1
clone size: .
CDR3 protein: CSVNSGTGQYF
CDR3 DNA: TGCAGCGTTAATTCCGGAACGGGGCAGTACTTC

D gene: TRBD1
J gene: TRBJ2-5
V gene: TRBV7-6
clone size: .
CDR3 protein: CASSLDRDRGMTETQYF
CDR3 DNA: TGTGCCAGCAGCTTAGACCGGGACAGGGGTATGACAGAGACCCAGTACTTC

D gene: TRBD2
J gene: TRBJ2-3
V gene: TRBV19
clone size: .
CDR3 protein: CASSGGTSGTWDTQYF
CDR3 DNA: TGTGCCAGTAGTGGGGGGACTAGCGGGACCTGGGATACGCAGTATTTT

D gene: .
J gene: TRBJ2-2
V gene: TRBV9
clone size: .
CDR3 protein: CASMRTIDTGELFF
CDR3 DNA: TGTGCCAGCATGAGAACCATCGACACCGGGGAGCTGTTTTTT

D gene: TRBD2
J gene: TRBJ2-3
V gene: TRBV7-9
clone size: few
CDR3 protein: CASSLRSGSVGDTQYF
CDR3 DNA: TGTGCCAGCAGCTTAAGGAGCGGGAGTGTAGGAGATACGCAGTATTTT

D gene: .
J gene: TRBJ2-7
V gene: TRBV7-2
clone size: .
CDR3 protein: CASSTRSGWAYEQYF
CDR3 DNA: TGTGCCAGCAGCACTCGGTCCGGATGGGCCTACGAGCAGTACTTC

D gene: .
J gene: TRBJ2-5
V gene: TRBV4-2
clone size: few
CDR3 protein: CASSPGLYQETQYF
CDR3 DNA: TGTGCCAGCAGCCCGGGACTTTACCAAGAGACCCAGTACTTC

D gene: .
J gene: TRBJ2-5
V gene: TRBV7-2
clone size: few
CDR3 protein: CASSYELTSQETQYF
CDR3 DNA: TGTGCCAGCAGCTACGAGCTAACCTCCCAAGAGACCCAGTACTTC

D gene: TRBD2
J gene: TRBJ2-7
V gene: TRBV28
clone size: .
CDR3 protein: CASSAGGPQTYEQYF
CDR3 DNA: TGTGCCAGCTCAGCGGGAGGGCCCCAAACCTACGAGCAGTACTTC

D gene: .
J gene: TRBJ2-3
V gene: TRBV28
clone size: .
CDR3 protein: CASTSPRGDTQYF
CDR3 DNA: TGTGCCAGCACCTCCCCTAGGGGAGATACGCAGTATTTT

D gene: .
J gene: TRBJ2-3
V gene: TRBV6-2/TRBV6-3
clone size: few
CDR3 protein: CASSSPPQGTTTDTQYF
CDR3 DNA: TGTGCCAGCAGTTCCCCTCCCCAGGGGACCACCACAGATACGCAGTATTTT

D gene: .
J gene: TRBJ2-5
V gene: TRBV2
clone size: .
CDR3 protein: CASSGGTSQETQYF
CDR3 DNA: TGTGCCAGCAGCGGAGGCACATCCCAAGAGACCCAGTACTTC

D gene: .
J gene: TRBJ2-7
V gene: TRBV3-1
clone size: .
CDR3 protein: CASSRGLTVNEQYF
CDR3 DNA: TGTGCCAGCAGCCGCGGACTGACTGTGAACGAGCAGTACTTC